This note documents a single TCR beta chain sequence. The entry originates in a study of cytomegalovirus exposure and HLA in healthy donors. 60 Vbeta and 13 Jbeta primers were used in PCR. The repertoire was sequenced with immunoSEQ multiplex PCR; TCRdb's copy has only in-frame clones and lacks some. Of around 130,000 clones listed, 75% to 85% are singletons. This clonotype originated in a man aged 35 to 55 in good health and CMV-seronegative. Material: PBMCs.

CDR3 loop: CASSPTGGTGELFF. In DNA, the CDR3 is TGTGCCAGCAGCCCCACAGGGGGCACCGGGGAGCTGTTTTTT. The V gene is TRBV6-5, the J gene TRBJ2-2; TRBD1 aligns across 8 bases. CDR1 MNHEY and CDR2 SVGAGI come from the germline V gene. The V gene end was trimmed by 6 bases and the J gene end by 4 bases; junction bases not matched to a gene: 4. The CDR3 runs to 14 residues.